The 3 T cell receptor beta chains below were found in one sample sequenced in a study of shared clonotypes between healthy human individuals. Clones were sequenced by immunoSEQ multiplex PCR, and TCRdb holds only the in-frame ones, with some missing. This table holds 2.5 million or so clones, approximately 92% found once. Sample: naive CD4+ T cells sorted from blood. The subset was: CD45RA+ positively selected. These receptors came from a man between 18 and 29 years old in good health.

CDR3: CASSLKAAGVQDEQFF. The CDR3 bases are TGTGCCAGCTCCCTAAAGGCGGCGGGGGTTCAAGATGAGCAGTTCTTC. This chain connects TRBV18 to TRBJ2-1, with 7 bases that match TRBD2. Germline V CDR1 and CDR2: KGHSH, LQKENI. Trimming cost V 6 bases and J 8 bases; bases outside gene matches: 16. This CDR3 is built from 16 residues.

To note about this clone: In the same sample, other DNA sequences code for this CDR3. The chain has TRBV5-1 and TRBJ1-2; 9 nucleotides agree with TRBD1. Germline values: CDR1 SGHRS, CDR2 YFSETQ. V shed 0 bases and J 2 bases; nucleotides not matched to a gene: 2. The CDR3 covers 15 residues. The CDR3 is CASSLGDRGNYGYTF. CDR3 DNA: TGCGCCAGCAGCTTGGGAGACAGGGGGAACTATGGCTACACCTTC.

The chain employs TRBV7-9 and TRBJ1-5; 8 nucleotides match TRBD1. The germline CDR1 and CDR2 sequences are SEHNR and FQNEAQ (reference sequence). J was trimmed by 4 bases and V by 4 bases; bases with no gene match: 6. The CDR3 sequence is 15 residues long. This CDR3 is CASSSDREGNQPQHF. The CDR3 DNA reads as TGTGCCAGCAGCTCGGACAGGGAGGGGAATCAGCCCCAGCATTTT. Full variable domain (missing parts from reference TRBV7-9 and TRBJ1-5): DTGVSQNPRHKITKRGQNVTFRCDPISEHNRLYWYRQTLGQGPEFLTYFQNEAQLEKSRLLSDRFSAERPKGSFSTLEIQRTEQGDSAMYLCASSSDREGNQPQHFGDGTRLSIL.